Included here is one T cell receptor beta chain sequence, with context. Recruited during active infection, patients (from Seattle) were subsequently followed longitudinally. The record originates from a study of blood T cell repertoires in COVID-19. For the study at large: Specimens from acute and convalescent COVID-19 originated in the United States, Italy and Spain. T cells, B-cell-depleted T cells, or PBMCs supplied cDNA or gDNA.

TCRdb keeps only in-frame clones here, not all; method: immunoSEQ multiplex PCR. The sample contains 150,000 or so clones, roughly 90% of which appear only once. The source material was peripheral blood. This TCR was recovered from a man in his sixties with COVID-19, enrolled during active disease.

The CDR3 here is CASSFAGATRNHTEAFF. CDR3 sequence (DNA): TGTGCCAGCAGCTTTGCTGGGGCAACAAGAAATCACACTGAAGCTTTCTTT. The chain carries TRBV11-3 and TRBJ1-1, with D possibly matching TRBD1 (5 bases). Trimming stripped 3 bases from V and 3 bases from J, with 20 bases between. This CDR3 is built from 17 residues. Germline lookup yields CDR1 SGHNT and CDR2 YENEEA.